This section outlines one T cell receptor beta chain sequence together with its context. Original data processing: Cell counts per sample came from amplifying reference gene primers. Profiled with immunoSEQ multiplex PCR; TCRdb holds only in-frame clones, not every one. Clone size and V and J calls were adopted from that table, with D and trimming inferred from the DNA. This table has over 85,000 clones, around four fifths appearing once. The data originate from a study of blood T cell repertoires in COVID-19. About the research overall: Donors in the United States, Italy and Spain gave samples during acute or convalescent COVID-19. PBMCs, B-cell-depleted T cells, or T cells provided the cDNA or gDNA that made up the material.

Germline V gene data show CDR1 as SEHNR and CDR2 as FQNEAQ (reference sequence). The CDR3 covers 15 residues. V lost 7 bases and J lost 7, with 19 bases in between. The specimen was peripheral blood. The receptor comes from a woman aged 70-85 years with acute or convalescent COVID-19. The chain couples TRBV7-9 to TRBJ1-4, with D unclear. CDR3 residues: CASTPLVGLSEKLFF. As DNA, the CDR3 is TGTGCCAGCACCCCGCTTGTGGGCTTGAGTGAAAAACTGTTTTTT. Looking up the rest from reference TRBV7-9 and TRBJ1-4 gives the full variable domain: DTGVSQNPRHKITKRGQNVTFRCDPISEHNRLYWYRQTLGQGPEFLTYFQNEAQLEKSRLLSDRFSAERPKGSFSTLEIQRTEQGDSAMYLCASTPLVGLSEKLFFGSGTQLSVL.